This TCR beta chain appears in the sequencing data of a study of cytomegalovirus exposure and HLA in healthy donors. Study-wide results and caveats: In vitro assays verified that three CMV-associated chains recognized CMV antigens specifically. Per a later analysis, HLA-associated TCR beta chains showed more clonal expansion than other, equally common TCR beta chains.

As for this clone: As yet, its antigen is unknown.

Researchers ran the PCR with 60 Vbeta and 13 Jbeta primers. Generated by immunoSEQ multiplex PCR, the TCRdb table keeps only in-frame clones and is missing some. The sample lists approximately 100,000 clones; over 75% were seen once. J gave up 4 bases and V 4 bases, and 10 bases lay outside the gene matches. The germline CDR1 and CDR2 sequences are SGHNT and YYREEE (reference sequence). This CDR3 spans 17 amino acids. What was sequenced was PBMCs. The clonotype was recovered from a woman between 18 and 29 years old in good health and CMV-seropositive. The chain joins TRBV5-4 to TRBJ2-5; 13 bases line up with TRBD2. CDR3 DNA: TGTGCCAGCAGCGTCGGACTAGCGGGAGAGGGGGTAGAGACCCAGTACTTC. As protein: CASSVGLAGEGVETQYF.